The sequence of this T cell receptor (beta chain) was determined in a study of blood T cell repertoires in COVID-19. Study summary: Donors in the United States, Italy and Spain gave samples during acute or convalescent COVID-19.

The CDR3 has 17 residues. This clone was picked up many times. The authors' processing: By means of reference gene primer amplification, nucleated cell counts were estimated. The repertoire was sequenced with immunoSEQ multiplex PCR; TCRdb's copy has only in-frame clones and lacks some. For V, J and clone size, that table is used; D and trimming come from the DNA. In the table there are around 170,000 clones, about 90% of which are singletons. Across roughly 25 US areas, participants ranged in age from about 18 to 90 years. Participants' own reports of clinical history determined their cohort assignment.

The chain links TRBV21-1 to TRBJ2-7; the table's D call, TRBD2, was not checked against the DNA. TRBV21-1 is a known pseudogene. The specimen sequenced was PBMCs or T cells enriched from blood (not recorded which). This sequence originates from a woman between 50 and 59 years old who had recovered from COVID-19. The CDR3, as DNA: TGTGCCAGCAGCAAGGGTATAGCGGGGGGGACCCCCTACGAGCAGTACTTC. Translating gives CASSKGIAGGTPYEQYF.